The T cell receptor beta chain described here comes from a study of control samples from healthy donors and cancer patients. Trimming took off 5 bases at V and 0 bases at J, with 11 bases between the two ends. The germline V gene has CDR1 MNHNY and CDR2 SVGAGI (reference sequence). The CDR3 is 14 amino acids. TCRdb's copy holds only in-frame clones and misses some; the assay was immunoSEQ multiplex PCR. The repertoire holds around 70,000 clones, with 75% to 85% as singletons. The receptor comes from a man in his 60s in good health. The specimen was blood. The chain links TRBV6-6 to TRBJ2-7; possible D gene TRBD2, 6 bases. This chain's CDR3 is CASSARRDSYEQYF. CDR3 DNA sequence: TGTGCCAGCAGTGCGAGGCGGGACTCCTACGAGCAGTACTTC.